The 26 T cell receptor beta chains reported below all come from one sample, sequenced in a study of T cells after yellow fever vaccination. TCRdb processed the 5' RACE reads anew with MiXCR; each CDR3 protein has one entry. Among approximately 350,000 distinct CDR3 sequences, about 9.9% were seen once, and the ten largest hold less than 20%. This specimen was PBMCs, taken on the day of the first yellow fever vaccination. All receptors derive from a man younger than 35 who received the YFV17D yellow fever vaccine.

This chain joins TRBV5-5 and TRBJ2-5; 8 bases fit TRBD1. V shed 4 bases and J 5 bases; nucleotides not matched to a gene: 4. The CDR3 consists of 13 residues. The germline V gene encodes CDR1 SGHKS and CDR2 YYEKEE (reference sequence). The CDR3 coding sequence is TGTGCCAGCAGCCTACAGGGGGATGAGACCCAGTACTTC. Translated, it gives CASSLQGDETQYF.

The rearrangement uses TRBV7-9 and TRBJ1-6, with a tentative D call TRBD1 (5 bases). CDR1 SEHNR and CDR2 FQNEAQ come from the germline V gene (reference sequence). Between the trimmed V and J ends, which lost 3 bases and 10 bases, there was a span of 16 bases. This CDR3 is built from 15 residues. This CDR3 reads CASSLRRGEGSPLHF. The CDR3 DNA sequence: TGTGCCAGCAGCTTGCGGCGGGGGGAGGGGTCACCCCTCCACTTT.

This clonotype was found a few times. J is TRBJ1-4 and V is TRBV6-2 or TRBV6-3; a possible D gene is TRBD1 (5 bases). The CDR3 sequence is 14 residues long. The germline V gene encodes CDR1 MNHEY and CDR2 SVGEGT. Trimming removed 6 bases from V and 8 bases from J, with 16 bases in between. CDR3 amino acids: CASSRGTFGEKLFF. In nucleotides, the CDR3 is TGTGCCAGCAGCCGAGGGACTTTTGGAGAAAAACTGTTTTTT.

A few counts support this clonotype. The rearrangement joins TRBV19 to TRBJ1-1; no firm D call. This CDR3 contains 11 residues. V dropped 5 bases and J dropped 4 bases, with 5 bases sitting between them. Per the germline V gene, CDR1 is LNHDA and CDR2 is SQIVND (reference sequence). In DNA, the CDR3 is TGTGCCAGTAGTGTGAGCACTGAAGCTTTCTTT. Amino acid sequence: CASSVSTEAFF.

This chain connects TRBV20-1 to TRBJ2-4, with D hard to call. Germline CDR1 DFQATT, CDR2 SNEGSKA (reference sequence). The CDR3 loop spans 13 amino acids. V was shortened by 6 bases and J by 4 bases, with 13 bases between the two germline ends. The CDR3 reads CSAVWQAKNIQYF. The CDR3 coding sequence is TGCAGTGCCGTGTGGCAGGCAAAAAACATTCAGTACTTC.

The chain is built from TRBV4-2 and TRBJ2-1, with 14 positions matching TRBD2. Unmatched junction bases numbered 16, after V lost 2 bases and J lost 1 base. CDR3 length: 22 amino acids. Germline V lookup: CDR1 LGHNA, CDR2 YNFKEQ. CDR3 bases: TGTGCCAGCAGCCAACGACGGGGTGGACTAGCGGGGGGACCCTCTTCCTACAATGAGCAGTTCTTC. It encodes CASSQRRGGLAGGPSSYNEQFF.

This chain's CDR3 is CAISEPGQLAFYGYTF. The CDR3 region has the DNA TGTGCCATCAGTGAGCCGGGACAGCTAGCCTTCTATGGCTACACCTTC. The chain recombines TRBV10-3 with TRBJ1-2; 7 nucleotides match TRBD1. Germline CDR1 and CDR2: ENHRY and SYGVKD. V gave up 2 bases and J gave up 4 bases; unmatched junction bases: 10. The CDR3 has 16 residues.

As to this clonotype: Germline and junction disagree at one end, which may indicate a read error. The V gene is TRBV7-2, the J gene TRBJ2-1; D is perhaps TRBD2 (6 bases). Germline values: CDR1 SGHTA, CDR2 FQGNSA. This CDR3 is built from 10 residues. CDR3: CASSLRGADF. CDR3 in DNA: TGTGCCAGCAGCTTACGCGGGGCTGATTTC. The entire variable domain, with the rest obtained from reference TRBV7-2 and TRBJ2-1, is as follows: GAGVSQSPSNKVTEKGKDVELRCDPISGHTALYWYRQSLGQGLEFLIYFQGNSAPDKSGLPSDRFSAERTGGSVSTLTIQRTQQEDSAVYLCASSLRGADFGPGTRLTVL.

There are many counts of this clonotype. The CDR3 reads CASSPPGGTQGGYTF. In nucleotides, the CDR3 is TGTGCCAGCAGCCCCCCCGGGGGGACCCAAGGGGGCTACACCTTC. V and J are TRBV7-2 and TRBJ1-2, with D perhaps TRBD1 (5 bases). The germline V gene has CDR1 SGHTA and CDR2 FQGNSA. Trimming shortened V by 5 bases and J by 8 bases, and 21 bases separated the two germline ends. There are 15 residues in the CDR3.

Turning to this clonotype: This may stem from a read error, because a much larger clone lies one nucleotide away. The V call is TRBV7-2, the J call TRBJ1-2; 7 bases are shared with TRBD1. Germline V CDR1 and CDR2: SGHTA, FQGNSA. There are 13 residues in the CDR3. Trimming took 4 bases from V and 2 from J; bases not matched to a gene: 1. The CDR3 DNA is TGTGCCAGCAGCTGGGGACAGAACTATGGCTACACCTTC. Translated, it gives CASSWGQNYGYTF.

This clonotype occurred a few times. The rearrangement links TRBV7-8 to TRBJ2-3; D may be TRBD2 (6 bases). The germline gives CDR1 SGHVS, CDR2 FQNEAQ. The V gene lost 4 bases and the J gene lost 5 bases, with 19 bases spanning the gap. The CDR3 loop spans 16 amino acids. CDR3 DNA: TGTGCCAGCAGCTCTTCTAGACTAGGCGGAGGAGATACGCAGTATTTT. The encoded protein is CASSSSRLGGGDTQYF. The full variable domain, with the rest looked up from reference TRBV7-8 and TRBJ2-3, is GAGVSQSPRYKVAKRGQDVALRCDPISGHVSLFWYQQALGQGPEFLTYFQNEAQLDKSGLPSDRFFAERPEGSVSTLKIQRTQQEDSAVYLCASSSSRLGGGDTQYFGPGTRLTVL.

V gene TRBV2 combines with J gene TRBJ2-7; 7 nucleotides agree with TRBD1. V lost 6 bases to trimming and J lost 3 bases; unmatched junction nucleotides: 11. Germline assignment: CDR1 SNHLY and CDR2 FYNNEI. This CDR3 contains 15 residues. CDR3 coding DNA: TGTGCCAGCAGCTCCGGGGCCCAGGGGGTCTACGAGCAGTACTTC. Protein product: CASSSGAQGVYEQYF.

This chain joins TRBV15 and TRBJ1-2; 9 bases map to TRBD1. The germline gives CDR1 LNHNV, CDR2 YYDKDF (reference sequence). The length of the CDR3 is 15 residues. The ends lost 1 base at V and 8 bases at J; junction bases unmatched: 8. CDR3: CATSRATGGEGGYTF. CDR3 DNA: TGTGCCACCAGCAGAGCGACAGGGGGAGAAGGAGGCTACACCTTC.

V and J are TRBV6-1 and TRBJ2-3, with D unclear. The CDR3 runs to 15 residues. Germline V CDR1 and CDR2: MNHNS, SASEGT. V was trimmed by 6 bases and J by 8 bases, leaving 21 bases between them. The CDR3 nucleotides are TGTGCCAGCAGCGCAACTAATGTACCCCCAGGTACGCAGTATTTT. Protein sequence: CASSATNVPPGTQYF.

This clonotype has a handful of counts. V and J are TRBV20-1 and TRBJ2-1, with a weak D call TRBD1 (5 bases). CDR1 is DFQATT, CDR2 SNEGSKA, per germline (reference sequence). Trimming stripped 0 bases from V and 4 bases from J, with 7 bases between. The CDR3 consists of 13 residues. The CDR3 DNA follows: TGCAGTGCTAGAGATCAGGGTTACAATGAGCAGTTCTTC. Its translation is CSARDQGYNEQFF.

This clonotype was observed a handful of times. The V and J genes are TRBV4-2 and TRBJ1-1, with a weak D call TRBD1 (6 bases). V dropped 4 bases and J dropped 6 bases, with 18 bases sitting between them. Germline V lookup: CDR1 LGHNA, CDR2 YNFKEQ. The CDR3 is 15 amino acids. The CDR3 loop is CASSPMNRVKPEAFF. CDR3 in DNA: TGTGCCAGCAGCCCGATGAACAGGGTTAAACCTGAAGCTTTCTTT.

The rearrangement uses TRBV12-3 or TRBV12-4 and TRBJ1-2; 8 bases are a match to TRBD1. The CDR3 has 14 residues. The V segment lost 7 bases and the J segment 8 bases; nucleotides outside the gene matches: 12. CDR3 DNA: TGTGCCAGCACCCCTATGGACAGGGAGGACGGCTACACCTTC. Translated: CASTPMDREDGYTF.

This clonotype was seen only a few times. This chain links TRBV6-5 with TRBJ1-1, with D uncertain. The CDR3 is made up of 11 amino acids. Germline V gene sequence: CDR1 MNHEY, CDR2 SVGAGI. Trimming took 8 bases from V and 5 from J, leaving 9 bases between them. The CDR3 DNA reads TGTGCCAGCCTATCGGGTACTGAAGCTTTCTTT. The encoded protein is CASLSGTEAFF.

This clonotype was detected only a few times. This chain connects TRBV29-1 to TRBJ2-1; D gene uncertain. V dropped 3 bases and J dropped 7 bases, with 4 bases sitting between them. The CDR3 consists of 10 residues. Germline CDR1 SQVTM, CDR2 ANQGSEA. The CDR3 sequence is CSVELNEQFF. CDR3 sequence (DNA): TGCAGCGTTGAGCTGAATGAGCAGTTCTTC.

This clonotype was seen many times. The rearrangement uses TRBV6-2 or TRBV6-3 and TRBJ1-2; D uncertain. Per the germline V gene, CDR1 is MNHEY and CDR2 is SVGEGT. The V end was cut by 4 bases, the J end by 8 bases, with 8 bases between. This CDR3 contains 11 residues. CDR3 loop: CASSWARGYTF. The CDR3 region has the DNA TGTGCCAGCAGTTGGGCGAGGGGCTACACCTTC.

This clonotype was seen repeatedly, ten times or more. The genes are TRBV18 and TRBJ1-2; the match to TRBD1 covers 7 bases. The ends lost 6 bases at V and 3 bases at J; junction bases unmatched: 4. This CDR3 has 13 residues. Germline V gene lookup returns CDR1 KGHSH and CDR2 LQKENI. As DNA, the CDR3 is TGTGCCAGCTCCCACGGACAGGACTATGGCTACACCTTC. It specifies CASSHGQDYGYTF.

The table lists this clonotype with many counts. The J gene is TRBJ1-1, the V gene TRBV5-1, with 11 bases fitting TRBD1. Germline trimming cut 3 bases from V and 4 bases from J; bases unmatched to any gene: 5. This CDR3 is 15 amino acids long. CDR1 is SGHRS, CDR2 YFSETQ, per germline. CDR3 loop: CASSYWTGGFTEAFF. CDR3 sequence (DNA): TGCGCCAGCAGCTATTGGACAGGGGGCTTCACTGAAGCTTTCTTT.

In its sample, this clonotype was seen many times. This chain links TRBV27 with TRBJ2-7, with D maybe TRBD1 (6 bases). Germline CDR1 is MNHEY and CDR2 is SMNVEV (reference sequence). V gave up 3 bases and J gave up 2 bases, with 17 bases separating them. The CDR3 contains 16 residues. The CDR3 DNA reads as TGTGCCAGCAGTTTCGCATCCGGGACACCAACCTACGAGCAGTACTTC. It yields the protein CASSFASGTPTYEQYF.

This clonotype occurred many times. CDR3 protein: CASRTLAGADTQYF. The CDR3 nucleotides read TGTGCCAGCAGGACACTAGCAGGGGCAGATACGCAGTATTTT. The chain links TRBV12-3 or TRBV12-4 to TRBJ2-3; D assignment may be TRBD1 or TRBD2 (6 bases each). The CDR3 consists of 14 residues. Trimming took 6 bases from V and 4 from J, leaving 14 bases between them.

The CDR3 bases are TGTGCCAGCTCACCACCATCCACAGATATTTACGAGCAGTACTTC. Protein sequence: CASSPPSTDIYEQYF. This sequence joins TRBV18 and TRBJ2-7; D not certain. Germline CDR1 is KGHSH and CDR2 is LQKENI. The V end was cut by 0 bases, the J end by 4 bases, with 13 bases between. The CDR3 sequence is 15 residues long.

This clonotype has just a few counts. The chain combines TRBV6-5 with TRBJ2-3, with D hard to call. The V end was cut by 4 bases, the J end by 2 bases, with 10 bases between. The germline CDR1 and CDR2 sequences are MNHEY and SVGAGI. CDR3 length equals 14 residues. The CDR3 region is CASSLRTFTDTQYF. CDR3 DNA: TGTGCCAGCAGTTTACGGACCTTCACAGATACGCAGTATTTT.